This T cell receptor (beta chain) was retrieved from a study of blood T cell repertoires in COVID-19. The V end was cut by 6 bases, the J end by 8 bases, with 20 bases between. The CDR3 length is 14 residues. CDR1 and CDR2 from the germline V gene are SGHRS and YFSETQ. Methods used by the authors: Amplification with reference gene primers provided the estimates of nucleated cell counts. The data were produced by immunoSEQ multiplex PCR, yet TCRdb's version contains in-frame clones alone and is incomplete. That table is the source of V, J and clone size, and D and trimming were worked out from the DNA. The sample lists some 390,000 clones, 75% to 90% occurring once. Participants, about 18 to 90 years old, spanned approximately 25 US areas.

V usage is TRBV5-1 and J usage is TRBJ1-2; weak D call: TRBD1 (5 bases). The TCR was taken from a man younger than 45 who had recovered from COVID-19. The sequenced material came from PBMCs or T cells enriched from blood (not recorded which). The CDR3 reads CASNGGSSYGGYTF. DNA for the CDR3: TGCGCCAGCAATGGGGGGTCCAGCTATGGGGGCTACACCTTC.